The sequence of this T cell receptor (beta chain) was determined in a study of blood T cell repertoires in COVID-19 (dated by TCRdb to the early 2020s). Background on the whole study: Samples from collaborators originated in the United States, Italy and Spain and spanned both the acute and convalescent phases of COVID-19. The material from the prospective study consisted of cDNA or gDNA derived from T cells, B-cell-depleted T cells, or PBMCs. Deeply sampled blood TCRbeta repertoires from subjects exposed to, actively infected with, or recovered from COVID-19 were included in the dataset. The repertoires were made available in a free public database intended to serve as a resource for research on the immune response to SARS-CoV-2. The samples were drawn from two sources: the first 160 participants of the ongoing ImmuneRACE study, and about 1,300 subjects contributed by 6 global collaborators. The sample metadata nearly always contained a de-identified subject ID, COVID-19 status, age in years and sex. Where HLA class I and class II types were available, the types were taken from metadata supplied by the sample provider, not from assay-based typing. Beyond this particular receptor, the publication reports: The amount of clinical and demographic metadata varied by source and participant and was provided uncurated.

A distance of 23 bases separates the germline ends of V and J, which lose 2 bases and 10 bases respectively. CDR3 length: 16 amino acids, cysteine to phenylalanine. Left in the record is the CDR3 DNA by itself, 48 bases read in frame from the first base. Based on the germline V gene, the CDR1 and CDR2 sequences are MNHEY and SVGEGT. TCRbeta CDR3 regions were amplified from genomic DNA using the immunoSEQ Assay, a bias-controlled multiplex PCR. The original pipeline was this. The number of nucleated cells in each sample was estimated from the amplification of reference gene primers within the assay. Sequence reads were collapsed and filtered to measure the absolute abundance of every unique TCRbeta CDR3 rearrangement. For each sample, productive Simpson clonality was calculated by taking the square root of Simpson's diversity index across productive rearrangements. TCRdb holds this immuneACCESS table with in-frame rearrangements only. Some clones are missing; in checked studies, unresolved V genes explain under half, and the rest has no known cause. V, J and clone size reflect that table, while D and trimming were determined from the DNA. Present in this sample are about 240,000 clones, 82% of which were seen just once. Approximately 4.5% of the sample lies in the top ten.

About this clone itself: Its antigen is still unknown. The input lacks base qualities; no much larger clone sits a single base away.

Collaborating institutions collected whole blood in K2EDTA tubes following their own protocols. For TCRbeta analysis, collaborator samples were shipped as frozen whole blood, as isolated PBMCs, or as DNA extracted from either sample type. This receptor chain uses TRBV6-2 or TRBV6-3 and TRBJ1-1, and TRBD1 may be the D gene, going by 5 matching bases. The sample was peripheral blood. The TCR comes from an older woman with acute or convalescent COVID-19. The CDR3 amino acid sequence is: CASSYVRRDLQRRAFF. The sequenced DNA: TGTGCCAGCAGTTACGTCCGCCGGGACTTGCAAAGGAGAGCTTTCTTT.